The sequence of this T cell receptor (beta chain) was determined in a study of shared clonotypes between healthy human individuals. All donors qualified as healthy HIV-negative adults and had experienced no recent acute infections or vaccinations. Authors' processing steps: Junction-only immunoSEQ sequences carried no quality scores, so filtering differed. The table came from immunoSEQ multiplex PCR; TCRdb's copy has only in-frame clones and leaves some out. That table supplies the V and J calls and clone size; D and trimming were determined from the DNA. The table lists around 1 million clones, around 80% of them singletons, with about 1.5% in the top ten. The receptor's source is a man aged 18 to 30 in good health. Sequenced: memory CD4+ T cells sorted from blood. Stated subset: CD45RA-negative fraction.

CDR3 region: CASSTVVNYGYTF. The CDR3 nucleotides read TGTGCCAGTAGTACGGTGGTAAACTATGGCTACACCTTC. The chain uses TRBV19 and TRBJ1-2; D not resolved. Trimming removed 4 bases from V and 2 bases from J, with 8 bases in between. Germline V gives CDR1 LNHDA, CDR2 SQIVND (reference sequence). The CDR3 extends over 13 amino acids.